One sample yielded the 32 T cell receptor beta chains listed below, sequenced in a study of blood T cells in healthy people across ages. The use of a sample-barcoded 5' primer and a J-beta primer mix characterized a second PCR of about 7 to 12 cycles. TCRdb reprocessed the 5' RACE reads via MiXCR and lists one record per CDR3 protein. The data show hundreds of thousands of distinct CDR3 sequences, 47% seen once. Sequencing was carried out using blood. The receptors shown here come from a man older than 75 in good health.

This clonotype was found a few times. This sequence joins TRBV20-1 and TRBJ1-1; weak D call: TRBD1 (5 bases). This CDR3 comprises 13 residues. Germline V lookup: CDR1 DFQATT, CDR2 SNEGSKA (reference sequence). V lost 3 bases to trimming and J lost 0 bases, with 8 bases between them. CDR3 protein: CSARGRVNTEAFF. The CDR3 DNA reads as TGCAGTGCTAGGGGCAGGGTGAACACTGAAGCTTTCTTT.

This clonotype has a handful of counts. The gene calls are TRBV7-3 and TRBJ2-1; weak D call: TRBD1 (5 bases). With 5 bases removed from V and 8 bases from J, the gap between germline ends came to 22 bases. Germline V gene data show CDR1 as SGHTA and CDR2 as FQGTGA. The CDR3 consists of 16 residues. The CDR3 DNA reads TGTGCCAGCAGCAACCAGGGCCGAACCCAACAATATGAGCAGTTCTTC. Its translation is CASSNQGRTQQYEQFF. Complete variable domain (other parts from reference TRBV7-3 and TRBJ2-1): GAGVSQTPSNKVTEKGKYVELRCDPISGHTALYWYRQSLGQGPEFLIYFQGTGAADDSGLPNDRFFAVRPEGSVSTLKIQRTERGDSAVYLCASSNQGRTQQYEQFFGPGTRLTVL.

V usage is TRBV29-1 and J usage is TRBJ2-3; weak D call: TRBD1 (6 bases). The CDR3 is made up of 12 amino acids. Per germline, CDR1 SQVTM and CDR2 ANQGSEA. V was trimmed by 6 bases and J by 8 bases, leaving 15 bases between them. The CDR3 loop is CSVGASGGTQYF. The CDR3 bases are TGCAGCGTGGGGGCTTCGGGTGGTACGCAGTATTTT.

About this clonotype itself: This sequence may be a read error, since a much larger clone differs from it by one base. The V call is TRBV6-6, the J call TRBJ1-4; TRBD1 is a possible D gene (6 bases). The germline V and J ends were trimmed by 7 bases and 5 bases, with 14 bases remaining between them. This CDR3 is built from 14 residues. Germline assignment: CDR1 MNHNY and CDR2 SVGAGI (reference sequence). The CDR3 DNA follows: TGTGCCAGCAACCAGGAGGACAGAAATGAAAAACTGTTTTTT. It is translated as CASNQEDRNEKLFF.

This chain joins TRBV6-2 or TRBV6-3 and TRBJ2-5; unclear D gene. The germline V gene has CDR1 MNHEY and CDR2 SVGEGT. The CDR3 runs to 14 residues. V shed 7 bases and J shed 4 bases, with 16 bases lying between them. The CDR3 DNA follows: TGTGCCAGCAAAGTGGCAACAGCAGTAGAGACCCAGTACTTC. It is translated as CASKVATAVETQYF.

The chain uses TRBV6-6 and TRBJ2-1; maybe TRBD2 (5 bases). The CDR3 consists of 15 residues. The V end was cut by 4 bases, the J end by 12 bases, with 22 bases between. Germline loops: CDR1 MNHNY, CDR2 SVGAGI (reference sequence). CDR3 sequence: CASSFIWELGCGQFF. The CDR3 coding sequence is TGTGCCAGCAGTTTTATCTGGGAGCTAGGTTGCGGGCAGTTCTTC.

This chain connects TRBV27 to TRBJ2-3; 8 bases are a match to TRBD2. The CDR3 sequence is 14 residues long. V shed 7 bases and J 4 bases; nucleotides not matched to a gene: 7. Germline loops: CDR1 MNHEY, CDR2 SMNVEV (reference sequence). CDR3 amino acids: CASKRERVADTQYF. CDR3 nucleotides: TGTGCCAGCAAGCGGGAGCGAGTAGCAGATACGCAGTATTTT.

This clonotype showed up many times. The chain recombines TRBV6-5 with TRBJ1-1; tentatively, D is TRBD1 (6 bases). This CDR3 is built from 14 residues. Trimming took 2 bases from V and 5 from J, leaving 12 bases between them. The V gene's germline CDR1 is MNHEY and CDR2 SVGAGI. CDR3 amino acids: CASSYIDRTTEAFF. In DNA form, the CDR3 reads TGTGCCAGCAGTTACATCGACAGGACTACTGAAGCTTTCTTT.

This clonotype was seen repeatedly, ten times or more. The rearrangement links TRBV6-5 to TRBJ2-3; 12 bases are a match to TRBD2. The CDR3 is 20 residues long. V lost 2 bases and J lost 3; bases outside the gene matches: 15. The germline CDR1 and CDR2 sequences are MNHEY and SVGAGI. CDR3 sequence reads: CASSYTSPGASGGETDTQYF. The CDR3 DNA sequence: TGTGCCAGCAGTTACACCTCCCCCGGGGCTAGCGGGGGGGAGACAGATACGCAGTATTTT.

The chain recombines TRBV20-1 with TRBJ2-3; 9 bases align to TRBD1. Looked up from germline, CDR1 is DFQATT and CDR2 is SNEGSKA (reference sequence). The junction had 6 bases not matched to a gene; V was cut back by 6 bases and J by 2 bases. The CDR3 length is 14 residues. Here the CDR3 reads CSATTGGPTDTQYF. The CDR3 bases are TGCAGTGCAACGACAGGGGGACCCACAGATACGCAGTATTTT.

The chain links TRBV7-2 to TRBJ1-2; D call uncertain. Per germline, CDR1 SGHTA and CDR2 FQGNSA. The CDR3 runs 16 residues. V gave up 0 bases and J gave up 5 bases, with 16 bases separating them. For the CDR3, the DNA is TGTGCCAGCAGCTTAGCGACCGGTTCGATGGGGTATGGCTACACCTTC. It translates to CASSLATGSMGYGYTF. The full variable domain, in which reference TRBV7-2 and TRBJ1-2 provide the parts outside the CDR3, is GAGVSQSPSNKVTEKGKDVELRCDPISGHTALYWYRQSLGQGLEFLIYFQGNSAPDKSGLPSDRFSAERTGGSVSTLTIQRTQQEDSAVYLCASSLATGSMGYGYTFGSGTRLTVV.

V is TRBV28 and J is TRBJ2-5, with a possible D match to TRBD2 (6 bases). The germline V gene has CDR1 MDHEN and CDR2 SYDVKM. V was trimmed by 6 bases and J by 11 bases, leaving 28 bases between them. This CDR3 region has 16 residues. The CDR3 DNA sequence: TGTGCCAGCAGCCCAAGGCGGGGACTCGACTCGGGTGAGCAGTACTTC. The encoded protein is CASSPRRGLDSGEQYF.

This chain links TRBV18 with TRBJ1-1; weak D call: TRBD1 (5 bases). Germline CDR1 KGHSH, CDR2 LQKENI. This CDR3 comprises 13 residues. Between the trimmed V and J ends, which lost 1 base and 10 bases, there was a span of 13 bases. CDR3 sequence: CASSPQAGEIAFF. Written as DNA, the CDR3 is TGTGCCAGCTCACCACAGGCGGGGGAGATAGCTTTCTTT.

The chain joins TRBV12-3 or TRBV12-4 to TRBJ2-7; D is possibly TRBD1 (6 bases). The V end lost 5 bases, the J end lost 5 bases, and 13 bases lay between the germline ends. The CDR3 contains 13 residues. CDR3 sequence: CASSPGTPNEQYF. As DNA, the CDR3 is TGTGCCAGCAGTCCCGGGACACCCAACGAGCAGTACTTC.

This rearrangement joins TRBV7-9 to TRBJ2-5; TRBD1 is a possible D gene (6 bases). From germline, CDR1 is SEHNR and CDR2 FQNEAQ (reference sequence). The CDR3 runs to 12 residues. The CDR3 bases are TGTGCTAGCTCCTGGACAGAAGAGACCCAGTACTTC. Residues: CASSWTEETQYF.

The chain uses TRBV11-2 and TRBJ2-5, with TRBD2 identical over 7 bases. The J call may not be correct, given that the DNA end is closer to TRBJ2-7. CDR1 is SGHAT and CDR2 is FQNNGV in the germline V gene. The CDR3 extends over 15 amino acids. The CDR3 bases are TGTGCCAGCAGCTCCAGGGTAGGCGGGGGTTACGAGCAGTACTTC. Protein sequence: CASSSRVGGGYEQYF.

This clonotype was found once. The CDR3 here is CASSRGVGTEAFF. CDR3 DNA: TGTGCCAGCAGCCGAGGGGTAGGGACTGAAGCTTTCTTT. The genes are TRBV27 and TRBJ1-1; TRBD1 is a possible D gene (5 bases). CDR1 MNHEY and CDR2 SMNVEV come from the germline V gene (reference sequence). V was shortened by 6 bases and J by 5 bases, with 13 bases between the two germline ends. The CDR3 consists of 13 residues.

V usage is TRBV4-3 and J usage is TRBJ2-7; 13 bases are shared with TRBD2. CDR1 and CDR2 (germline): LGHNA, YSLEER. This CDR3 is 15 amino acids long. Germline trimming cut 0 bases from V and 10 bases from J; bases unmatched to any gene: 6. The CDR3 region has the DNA TGCGCCAGCAGCCAAGATAGGACTAGCGGGAGTATACAGTACTTC. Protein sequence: CASSQDRTSGSIQYF.

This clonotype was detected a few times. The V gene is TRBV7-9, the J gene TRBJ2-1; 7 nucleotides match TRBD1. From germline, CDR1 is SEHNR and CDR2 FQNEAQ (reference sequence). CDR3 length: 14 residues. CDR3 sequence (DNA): TGTGCTGAGGGGGCTGCCAGCTCCTACAATGAGCAGTTCTTC. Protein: CAEGAASSYNEQFF.

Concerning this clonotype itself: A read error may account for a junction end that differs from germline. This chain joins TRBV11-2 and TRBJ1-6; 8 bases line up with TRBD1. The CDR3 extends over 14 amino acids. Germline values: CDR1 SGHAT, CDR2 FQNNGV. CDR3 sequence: CASSQTGVGSPIHF. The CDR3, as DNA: TGTGCCAGCAGCCAGACAGGGGTAGGTTCACCCATCCACTTT.

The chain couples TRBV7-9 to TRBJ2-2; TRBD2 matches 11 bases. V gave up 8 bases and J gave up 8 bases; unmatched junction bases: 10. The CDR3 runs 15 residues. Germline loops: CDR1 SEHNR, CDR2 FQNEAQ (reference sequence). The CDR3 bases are TGTGCCAGCCACGGGACTAGCGGAAGTCCTGGGGAGCTGTTTTTT. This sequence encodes CASHGTSGSPGELFF.

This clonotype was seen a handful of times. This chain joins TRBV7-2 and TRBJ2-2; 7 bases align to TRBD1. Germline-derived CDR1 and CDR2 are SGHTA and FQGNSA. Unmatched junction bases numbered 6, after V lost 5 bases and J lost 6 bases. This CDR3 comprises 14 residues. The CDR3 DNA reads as TGTGCCAGCAGCCTCCGAACAGGGGCCGGGGAGCTGTTTTTT. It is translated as CASSLRTGAGELFF.

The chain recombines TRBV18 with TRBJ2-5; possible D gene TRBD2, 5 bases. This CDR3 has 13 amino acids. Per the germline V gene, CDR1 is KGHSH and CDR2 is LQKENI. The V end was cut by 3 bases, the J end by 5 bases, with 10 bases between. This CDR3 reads CASSPQAGETQYF. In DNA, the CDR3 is TGTGCCAGCTCACCCCAGGCGGGTGAGACCCAGTACTTC. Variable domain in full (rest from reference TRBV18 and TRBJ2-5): NAGVMQNPRHLVRRRGQEARLRCSPMKGHSHVYWYRQLPEEGLKFMVYLQKENIIDESGMPKERFSAEFPKEGPSILRIQQVVRGDSAAYFCASSPQAGETQYFGPGTRLLVL.

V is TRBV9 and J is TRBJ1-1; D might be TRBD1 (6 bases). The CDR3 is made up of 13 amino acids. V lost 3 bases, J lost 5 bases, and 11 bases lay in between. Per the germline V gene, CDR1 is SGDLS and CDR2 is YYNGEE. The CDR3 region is CASSGTGRTEAFF. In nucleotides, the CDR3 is TGTGCCAGCAGCGGTACAGGGCGAACTGAAGCTTTCTTT.

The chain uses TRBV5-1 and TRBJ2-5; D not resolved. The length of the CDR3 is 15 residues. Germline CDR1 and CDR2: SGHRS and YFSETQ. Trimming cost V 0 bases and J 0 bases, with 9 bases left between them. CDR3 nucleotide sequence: TGCGCCAGCAGCTTGGGAAATGGCCACCAAGAGACCCAGTACTTC. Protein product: CASSLGNGHQETQYF.

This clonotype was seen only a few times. The CDR3 here is CASSLGGGLAGVGDTQYF. CDR3 coding DNA: TGTGCCAGCAGCCTCGGGGGGGGACTAGCGGGAGTTGGAGATACGCAGTATTTT. The chain has TRBV7-2 and TRBJ2-3, with 14 bases that match TRBD2. The ends lost 5 bases at V and 5 bases at J; junction bases unmatched: 12. CDR3 size: 18 residues. Germline lookup yields CDR1 SGHTA and CDR2 FQGNSA.

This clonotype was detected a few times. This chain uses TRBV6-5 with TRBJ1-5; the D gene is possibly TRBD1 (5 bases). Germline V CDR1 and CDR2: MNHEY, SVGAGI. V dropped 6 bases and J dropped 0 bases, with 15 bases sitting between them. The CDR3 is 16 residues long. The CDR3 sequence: CASRPRGGHSNQPQHF. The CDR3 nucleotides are TGTGCCAGCAGGCCGAGGGGAGGGCATAGCAATCAGCCCCAGCATTTT.

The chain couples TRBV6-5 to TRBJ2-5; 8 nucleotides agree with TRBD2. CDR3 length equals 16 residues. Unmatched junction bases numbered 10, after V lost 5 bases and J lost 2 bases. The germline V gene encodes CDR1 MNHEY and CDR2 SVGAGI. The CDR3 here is CASSPPLAGQQETQYF. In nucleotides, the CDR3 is TGTGCCAGCAGTCCACCTCTAGCGGGCCAACAAGAGACCCAGTACTTC.

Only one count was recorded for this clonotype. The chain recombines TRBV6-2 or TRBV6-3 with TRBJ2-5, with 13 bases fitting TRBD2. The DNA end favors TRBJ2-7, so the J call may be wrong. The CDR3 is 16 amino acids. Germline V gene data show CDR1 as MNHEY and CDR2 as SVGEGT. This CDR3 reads CASSPWTSGSSNEQYF. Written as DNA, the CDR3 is TGTGCCAGCAGCCCATGGACTAGCGGGAGTAGCAACGAGCAGTACTTC.

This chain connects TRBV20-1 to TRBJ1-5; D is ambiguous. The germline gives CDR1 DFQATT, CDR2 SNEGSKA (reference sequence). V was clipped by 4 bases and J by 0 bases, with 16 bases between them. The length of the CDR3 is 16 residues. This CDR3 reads CSATAPPAYSNQPQHF. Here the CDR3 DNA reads TGCAGTGCTACCGCACCGCCAGCTTATAGCAATCAGCCCCAGCATTTT.

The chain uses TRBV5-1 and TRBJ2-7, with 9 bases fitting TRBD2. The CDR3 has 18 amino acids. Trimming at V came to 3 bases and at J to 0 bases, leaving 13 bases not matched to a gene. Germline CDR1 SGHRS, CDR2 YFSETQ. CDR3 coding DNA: TGCGCCAGCAGCTCGAGCCCCTTGACTAGCGGTAGCTCCTACGAGCAGTACTTC. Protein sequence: CASSSSPLTSGSSYEQYF.

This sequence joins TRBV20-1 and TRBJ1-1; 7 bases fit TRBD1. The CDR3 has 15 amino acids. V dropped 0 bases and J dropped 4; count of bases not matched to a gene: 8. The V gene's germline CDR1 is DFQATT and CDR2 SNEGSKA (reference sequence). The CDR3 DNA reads TGCAGTGCTAGAGATATACACAGGGGTGTCACTGAAGCTTTCTTT. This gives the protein CSARDIHRGVTEAFF.